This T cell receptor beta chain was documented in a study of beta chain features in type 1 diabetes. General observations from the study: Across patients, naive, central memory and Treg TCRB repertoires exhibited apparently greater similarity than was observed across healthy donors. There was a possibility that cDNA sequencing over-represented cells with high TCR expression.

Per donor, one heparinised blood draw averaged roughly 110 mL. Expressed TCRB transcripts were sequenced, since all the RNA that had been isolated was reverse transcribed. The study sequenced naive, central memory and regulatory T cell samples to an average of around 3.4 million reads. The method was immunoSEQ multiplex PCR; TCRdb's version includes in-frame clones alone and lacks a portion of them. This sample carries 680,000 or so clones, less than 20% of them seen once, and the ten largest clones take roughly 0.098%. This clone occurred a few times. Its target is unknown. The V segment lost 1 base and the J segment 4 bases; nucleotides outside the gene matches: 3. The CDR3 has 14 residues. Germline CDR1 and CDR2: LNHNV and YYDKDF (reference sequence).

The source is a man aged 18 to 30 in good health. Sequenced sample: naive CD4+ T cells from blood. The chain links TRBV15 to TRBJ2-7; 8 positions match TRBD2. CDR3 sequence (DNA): TGTGCCACCAGCAGAGCCGGGAGGGGGTACGAGCAGTACTTC. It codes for CATSRAGRGYEQYF.